Listed below are T cell receptor beta chains from one sample, sequenced in a study of response to subunit inactivated influenza vaccine. MiXCR, run by TCRdb on the RT-PCR reads, gives a single entry per CDR3 protein. The sample consists of a few hundred thousand distinct CDR3 sequences, roughly 20% of them appearing once. This specimen consisted of PBMCs from blood, obtained around 22 months after vaccination. The receptors shown here come from a man aged 45 to 75 who received an inactivated influenza vaccine. Each CDR3 is given with its conserved first and last residue. The order of the fields is J gene, CDR3 length, clone size, D gene, V gene, CDR3 DNA, CDR3 protein. A D gene is named only where the DNA matches it firmly. Clone sizes are given selectively: once, few, many, or a class where the clone is expanded.

TRBJ2-3,14,few,TRBD2,TRBV20-1,TGCAGTGCTAGACTAGCGGGGCTCACAGATACGCAGTATTTT,CSARLAGLTDTQYF
TRBJ2-1,14,.,TRBD1,TRBV28,TGTGCCAGCAGTCAACACACAGGGGTCAATGAGCAGTTCTTC,CASSQHTGVNEQFF
TRBJ1-4,17,.,TRBD1,TRBV15,TGTGCCACCAGCACCCTCCCTGGGACAGGGCCTAATGAAAAACTGTTTTTT,CATSTLPGTGPNEKLFF
TRBJ2-1,14,few,.,TRBV29-1,TGCAGCGCCGGCAGGGGTCCGTCCTACAATGAGCAGTTCTTC,CSAGRGPSYNEQFF
TRBJ2-7,14,.,.,TRBV4-3,TGCGCCAGCAGCCAAGATATTGGACTCTATGAGCAGTACTTC,CASSQDIGLYEQYF
TRBJ2-5,18,.,TRBD1,TRBV28,TGTGCCAGCAGTTTATGGGGCTCAGGGGGCGAGTACCAAGAGACCCAGTACTTC,CASSLWGSGGEYQETQYF
TRBJ2-7,14,.,.,TRBV12-3/TRBV12-4,TGTGCCAGCAGTTCCGGGGGCCGGTCCTACGAGCAGTACTTC,CASSSGGRSYEQYF
TRBJ2-1,15,.,.,TRBV5-1,TGCGCCAGCAGCATCACCTCAGGGGCGAACAATGAGCAGTTCTTC,CASSITSGANNEQFF
TRBJ2-2,15,few,TRBD1,TRBV3-1,TGTGCCAGCAGCCAAGAAAACAGGGGCGCCGGGGAGCTGTTTTTT,CASSQENRGAGELFF
TRBJ1-2,13,many,TRBD1,TRBV28,TGTGCCAGCAGAAGACAGGGGAACTATGGCTACACCTTC,CASRRQGNYGYTF
TRBJ2-3,15,.,.,TRBV7-2,TGTGCCAGCAGCTTACAGGGAGCAATATCAGATACGCAGTATTTT,CASSLQGAISDTQYF
TRBJ1-4,16,many,.,TRBV3-1,TGTGCCAGCAGCCGTACCGGTGGTATAGCTAATGAAAAACTGTTTTTT,CASSRTGGIANEKLFF
TRBJ2-2,19,.,TRBD2,TRBV10-3,TGTGCCATCAGTTTCCGACTAGCGGGGAGTCCGACGAACACCGGGGAGCTGTTTTTT,CAISFRLAGSPTNTGELFF
TRBJ1-5,15,few,.,TRBV12-3/TRBV12-4,TGTGCCAGCACTTTGTTCGGGGATAGCAATCAGCCCCAGCATTTT,CASTLFGDSNQPQHF
TRBJ2-5,12,few,.,TRBV29-1,TGCAGCGTTGCATCAGGGCAAGAGACCCAGTACTTC,CSVASGQETQYF
TRBJ1-1,15,.,.,TRBV18,TGTGCCAGCTCACCGCGACAGCTAGATAACACTGAAGCTTTATTT,CASSPRQLDNTEALF
TRBJ1-2,12,many,.,TRBV6-2/TRBV6-3,TGTGCCAGCAGTTACTCGGGTACCGGCTACACCTTC,CASSYSGTGYTF
TRBJ2-1,14,few,.,TRBV20-1,TGCAGTGCCCAGGATCCGGGACCCAACAATGAGCAGTTCTTC,CSAQDPGPNNEQFF
TRBJ2-3,15,.,TRBD1,TRBV5-1,TGCGCCAGCAGCTTCCGGGACAGGGCGGCAGATACGCAGTATTTT,CASSFRDRAADTQYF
TRBJ2-7,15,.,TRBD2,TRBV20-1,TGCAGTGCTAGAGATTTACGGGCGGGAGCCCTCGAGCAGTACTTC,CSARDLRAGALEQYF
TRBJ2-1,12,.,.,TRBV24-1,TGTGCCACCAGTGCCCTCGGGAATGAGCAGTTCTTC,CATSALGNEQFF
TRBJ2-4,13,.,.,TRBV12-3/TRBV12-4,TGTGCCTCGGGGGAGGAAGCCAAAAACATTCAGTACTTC,CASGEEAKNIQYF